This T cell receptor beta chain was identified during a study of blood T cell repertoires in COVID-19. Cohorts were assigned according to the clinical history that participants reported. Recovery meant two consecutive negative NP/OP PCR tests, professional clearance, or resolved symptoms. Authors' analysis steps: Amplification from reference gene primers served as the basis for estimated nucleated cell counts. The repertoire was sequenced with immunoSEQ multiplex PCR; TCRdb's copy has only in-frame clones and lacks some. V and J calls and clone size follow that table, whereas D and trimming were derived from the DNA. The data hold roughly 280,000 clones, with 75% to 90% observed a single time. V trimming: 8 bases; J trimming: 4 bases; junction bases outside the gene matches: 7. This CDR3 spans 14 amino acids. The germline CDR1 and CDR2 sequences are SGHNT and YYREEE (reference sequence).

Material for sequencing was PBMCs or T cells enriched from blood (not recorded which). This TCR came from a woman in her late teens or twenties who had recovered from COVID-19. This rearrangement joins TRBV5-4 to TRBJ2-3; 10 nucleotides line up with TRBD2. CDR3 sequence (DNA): TGTGCCAGTGAAGCGGGGGGGCGGCCAGATACGCAGTATTTT. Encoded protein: CASEAGGRPDTQYF.